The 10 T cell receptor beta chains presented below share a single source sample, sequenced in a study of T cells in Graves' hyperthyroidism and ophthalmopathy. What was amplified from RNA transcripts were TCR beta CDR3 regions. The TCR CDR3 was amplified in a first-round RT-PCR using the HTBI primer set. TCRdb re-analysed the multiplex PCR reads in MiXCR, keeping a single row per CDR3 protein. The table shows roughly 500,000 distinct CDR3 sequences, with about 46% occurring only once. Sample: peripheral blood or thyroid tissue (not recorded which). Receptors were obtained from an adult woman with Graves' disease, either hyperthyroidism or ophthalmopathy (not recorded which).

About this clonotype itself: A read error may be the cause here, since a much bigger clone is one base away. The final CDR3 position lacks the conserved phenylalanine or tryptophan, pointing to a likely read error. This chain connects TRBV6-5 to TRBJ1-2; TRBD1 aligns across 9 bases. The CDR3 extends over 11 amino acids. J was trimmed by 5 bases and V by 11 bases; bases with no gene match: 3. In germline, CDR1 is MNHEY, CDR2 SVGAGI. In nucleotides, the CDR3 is TGTGCCGGACAGGGGATTTATGGCTACACCTCC. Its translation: CAGQGIYGYTS.

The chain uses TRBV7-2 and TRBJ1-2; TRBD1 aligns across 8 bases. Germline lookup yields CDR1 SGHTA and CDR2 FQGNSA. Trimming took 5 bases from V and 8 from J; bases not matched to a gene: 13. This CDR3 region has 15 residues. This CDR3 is CASSVVPGQALGYTF. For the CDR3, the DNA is TGTGCCAGCAGCGTAGTCCCGGGACAGGCCTTGGGCTACACCTTC.

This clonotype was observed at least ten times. CDR3 nucleotide sequence: TGTGCCAGCAGTTTATCGAGGGGGGGTGACCAGCATTTT. Translating it yields CASSLSRGGDQHF. The chain combines TRBV27 with TRBJ1-5, with a tentative D call TRBD1 (6 bases). V was cut by 0 bases and J by 12 bases, with 12 bases left in between. From germline, CDR1 is MNHEY and CDR2 SMNVEV (reference sequence). This CDR3 spans 13 amino acids.

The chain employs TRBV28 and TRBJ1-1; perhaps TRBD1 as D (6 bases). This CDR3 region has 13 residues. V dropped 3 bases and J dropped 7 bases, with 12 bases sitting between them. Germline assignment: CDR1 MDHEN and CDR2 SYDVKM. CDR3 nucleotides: TGTGCCAGCAGTTTCCCCAACAGGGTTGAAGCTTTCTTT. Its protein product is CASSFPNRVEAFF.

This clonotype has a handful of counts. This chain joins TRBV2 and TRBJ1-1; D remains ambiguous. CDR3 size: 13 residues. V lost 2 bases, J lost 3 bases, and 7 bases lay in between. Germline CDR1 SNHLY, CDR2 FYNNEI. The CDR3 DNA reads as TGTGCCAGCAGTGAAAGCGAAGACACTGAAGCTTTCTTT. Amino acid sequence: CASSESEDTEAFF. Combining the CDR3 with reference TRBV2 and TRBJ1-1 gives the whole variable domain EPEVTQTPSHQVTQMGQEVILRCVPISNHLYFYWYRQILGQKVEFLVSFYNNEISEKSEIFDDQFSVERPDGSNFTLKIRSTKLEDSAMYFCASSESEDTEAFFGQGTRLTVV.

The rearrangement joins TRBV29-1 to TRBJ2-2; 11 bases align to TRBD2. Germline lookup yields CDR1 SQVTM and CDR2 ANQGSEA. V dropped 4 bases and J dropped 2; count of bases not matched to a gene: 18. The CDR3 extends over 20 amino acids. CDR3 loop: CSVGRTSGLEGLRNTGELFF. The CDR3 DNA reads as TGCAGCGTTGGCAGGACTAGCGGGCTGGAGGGCTTAAGAAACACCGGGGAGCTGTTTTTT.

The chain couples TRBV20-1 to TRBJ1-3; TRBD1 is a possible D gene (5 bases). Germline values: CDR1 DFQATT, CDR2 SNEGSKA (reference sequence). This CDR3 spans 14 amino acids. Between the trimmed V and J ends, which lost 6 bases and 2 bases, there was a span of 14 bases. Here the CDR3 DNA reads TGCAGTGCCCAAGGGGTTTCTACTGGAAACACCATATATTTT. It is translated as CSAQGVSTGNTIYF.

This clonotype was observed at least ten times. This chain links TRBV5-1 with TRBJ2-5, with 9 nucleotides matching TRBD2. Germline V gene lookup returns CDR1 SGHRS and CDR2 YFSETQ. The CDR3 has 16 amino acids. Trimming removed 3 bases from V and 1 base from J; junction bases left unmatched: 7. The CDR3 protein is CASSSPGGRAQETQYF. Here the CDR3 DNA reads TGCGCCAGCAGCTCCCCCGGCGGGAGGGCCCAAGAGACCCAGTACTTC.

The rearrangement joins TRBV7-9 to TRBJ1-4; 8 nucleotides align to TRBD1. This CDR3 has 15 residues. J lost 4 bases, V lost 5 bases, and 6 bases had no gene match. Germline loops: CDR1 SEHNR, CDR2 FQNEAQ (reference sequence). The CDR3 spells CASSPTGGINEKLFF. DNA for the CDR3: TGTGCCAGCAGCCCAACAGGGGGGATTAATGAAAAACTGTTTTTT.

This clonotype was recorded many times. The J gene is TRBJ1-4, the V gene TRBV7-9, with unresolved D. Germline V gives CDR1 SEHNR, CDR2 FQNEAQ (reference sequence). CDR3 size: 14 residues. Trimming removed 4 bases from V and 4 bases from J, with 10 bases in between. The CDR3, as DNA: TGTGCCAGCAGCTCACAGCGGATTAATGAAAAACTGTTTTTT. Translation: CASSSQRINEKLFF.